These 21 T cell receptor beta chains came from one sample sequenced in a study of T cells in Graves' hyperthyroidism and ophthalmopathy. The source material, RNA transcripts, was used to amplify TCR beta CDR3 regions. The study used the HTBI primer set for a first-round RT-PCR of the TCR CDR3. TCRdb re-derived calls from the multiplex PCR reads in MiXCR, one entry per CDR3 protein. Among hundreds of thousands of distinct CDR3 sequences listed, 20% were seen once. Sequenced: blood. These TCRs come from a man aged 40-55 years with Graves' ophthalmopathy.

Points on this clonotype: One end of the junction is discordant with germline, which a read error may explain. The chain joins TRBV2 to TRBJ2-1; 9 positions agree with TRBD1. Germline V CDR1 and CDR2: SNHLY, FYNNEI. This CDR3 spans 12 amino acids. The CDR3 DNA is TGTGCCAGCTCGGGGGACAGGGTCCTCCTCATCTTC. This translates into CASSGDRVLLIF.

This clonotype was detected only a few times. CDR3 loop: CASSPGTPYYGYTF. The DNA for the CDR3 is TGTGCCAGCAGCCCCGGGACTCCGTACTATGGCTACACCTTC. The chain joins TRBV6-1 to TRBJ1-2; a possible D gene is TRBD1 (5 bases). This CDR3 has 14 amino acids. V was cut by 6 bases and J by 3 bases, with 14 bases left in between. Germline-derived CDR1 and CDR2 are MNHNS and SASEGT.

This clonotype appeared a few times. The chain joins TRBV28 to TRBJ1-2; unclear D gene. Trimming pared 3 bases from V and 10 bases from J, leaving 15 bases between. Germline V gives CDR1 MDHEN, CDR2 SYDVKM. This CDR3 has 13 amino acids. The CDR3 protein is CASSFQGYNDYTF. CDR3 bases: TGTGCCAGCAGTTTTCAAGGTTACAATGACTACACCTTC.

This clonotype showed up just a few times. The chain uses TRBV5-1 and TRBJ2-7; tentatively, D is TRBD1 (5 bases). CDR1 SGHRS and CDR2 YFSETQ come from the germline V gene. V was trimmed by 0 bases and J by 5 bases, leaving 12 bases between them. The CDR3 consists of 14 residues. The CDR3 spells CASSLVERQHEQYF. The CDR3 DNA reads TGCGCCAGCAGCTTGGTGGAGAGACAGCACGAGCAGTACTTC.

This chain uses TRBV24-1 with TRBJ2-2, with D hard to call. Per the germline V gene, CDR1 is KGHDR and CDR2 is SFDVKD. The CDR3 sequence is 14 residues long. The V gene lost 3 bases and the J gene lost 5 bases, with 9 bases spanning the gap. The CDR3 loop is CATSDEIFTGELFF. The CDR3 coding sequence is TGTGCCACCAGTGATGAGATTTTTACCGGGGAGCTGTTTTTT.

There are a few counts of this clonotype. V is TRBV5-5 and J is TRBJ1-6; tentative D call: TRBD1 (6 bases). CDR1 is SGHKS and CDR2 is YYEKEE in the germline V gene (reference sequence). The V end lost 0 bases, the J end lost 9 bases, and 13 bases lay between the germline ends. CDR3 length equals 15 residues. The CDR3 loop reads CASSLAGDISSPLHF. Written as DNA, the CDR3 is TGTGCCAGCAGCTTGGCCGGGGACATCAGTTCACCCCTCCACTTT.

CDR3 nucleotides: TGTGCCAGCAGCCTCTCCATAGCTCTTTCTAACTATGGCTACACCTTC. Its translation: CASSLSIALSNYGYTF. The chain couples TRBV4-2 to TRBJ1-2; the D is unclear. CDR3 length equals 16 residues. Germline V lookup: CDR1 LGHNA, CDR2 YNFKEQ. V was pared by 4 bases and J by 0 bases, with 15 bases between.

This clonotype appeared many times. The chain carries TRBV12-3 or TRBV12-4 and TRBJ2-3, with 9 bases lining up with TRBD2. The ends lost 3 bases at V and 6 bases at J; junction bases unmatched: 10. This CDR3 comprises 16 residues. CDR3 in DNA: TGTGCCAGCAGTTTGAGAAGGCGGGGGGGCCCTGATACGCAGTATTTT. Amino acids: CASSLRRRGGPDTQYF.

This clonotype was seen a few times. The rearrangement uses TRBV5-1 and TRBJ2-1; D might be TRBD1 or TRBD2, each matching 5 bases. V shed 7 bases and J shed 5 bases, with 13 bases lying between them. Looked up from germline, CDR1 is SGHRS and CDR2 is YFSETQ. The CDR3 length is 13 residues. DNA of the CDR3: TGCGCCAGCGCCAGGGACGCTAACAATGAGCAGTTCTTC. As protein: CASARDANNEQFF.

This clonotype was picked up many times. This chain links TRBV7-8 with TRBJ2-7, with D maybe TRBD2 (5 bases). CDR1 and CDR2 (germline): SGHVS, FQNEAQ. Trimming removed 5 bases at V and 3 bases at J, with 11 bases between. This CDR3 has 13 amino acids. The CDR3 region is CASSAPRDYEQYF. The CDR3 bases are TGTGCCAGCAGCGCTCCTCGGGACTACGAGCAGTACTTC.

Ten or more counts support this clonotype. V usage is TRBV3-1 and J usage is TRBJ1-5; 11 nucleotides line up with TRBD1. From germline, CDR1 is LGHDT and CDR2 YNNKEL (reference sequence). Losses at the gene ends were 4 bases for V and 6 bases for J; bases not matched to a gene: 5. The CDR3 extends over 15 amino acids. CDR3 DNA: TGTGCCAGCAGCCCGGGGACAGGGGGTGGTCAGCCCCAGCATTTT. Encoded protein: CASSPGTGGGQPQHF.

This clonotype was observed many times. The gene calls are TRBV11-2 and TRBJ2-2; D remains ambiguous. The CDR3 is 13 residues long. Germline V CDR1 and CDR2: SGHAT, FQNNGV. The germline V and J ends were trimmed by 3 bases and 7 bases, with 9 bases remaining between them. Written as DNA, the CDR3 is TGTGCCAGCAGCTTTGGATGGATCGGGGAGCTGTTTTTT. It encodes CASSFGWIGELFF.

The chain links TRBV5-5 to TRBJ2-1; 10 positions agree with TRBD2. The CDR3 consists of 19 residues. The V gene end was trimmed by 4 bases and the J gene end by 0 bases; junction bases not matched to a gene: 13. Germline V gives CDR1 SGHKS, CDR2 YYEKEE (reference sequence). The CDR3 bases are TGTGCCAGCAGCGCCACTAGCGGGAAAGGGGGGAGCTCCTACAATGAGCAGTTCTTC. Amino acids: CASSATSGKGGSSYNEQFF.

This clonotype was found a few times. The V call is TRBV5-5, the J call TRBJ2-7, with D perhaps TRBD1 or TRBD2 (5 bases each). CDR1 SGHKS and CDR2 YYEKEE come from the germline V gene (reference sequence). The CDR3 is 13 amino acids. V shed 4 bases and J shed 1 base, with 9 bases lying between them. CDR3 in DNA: TGTGCCAGCAGCATCAGGGAGTCCTACGAGCAGTACTTC. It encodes CASSIRESYEQYF.

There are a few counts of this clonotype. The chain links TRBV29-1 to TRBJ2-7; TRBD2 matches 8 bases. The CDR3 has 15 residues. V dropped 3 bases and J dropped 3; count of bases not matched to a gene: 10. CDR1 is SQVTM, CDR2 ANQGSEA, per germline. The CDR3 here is CSVERGERESYEQYF. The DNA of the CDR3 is TGCAGCGTTGAGCGGGGCGAGCGGGAGAGCTACGAGCAGTACTTC.

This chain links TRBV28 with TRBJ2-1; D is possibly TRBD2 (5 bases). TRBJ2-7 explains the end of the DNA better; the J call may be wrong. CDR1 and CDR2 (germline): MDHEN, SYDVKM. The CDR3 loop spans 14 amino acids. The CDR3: CASRLGHGGNEQYF. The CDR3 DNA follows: TGTGCCAGCAGACTCGGGCACGGAGGCAATGAGCAGTACTTC.

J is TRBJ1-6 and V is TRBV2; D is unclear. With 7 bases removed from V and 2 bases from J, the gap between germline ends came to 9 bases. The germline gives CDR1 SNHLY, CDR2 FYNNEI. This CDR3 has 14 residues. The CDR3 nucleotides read TGTGCCAGCACCCGCGGGACCTATAATTCACCCCTCCACTTT. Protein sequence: CASTRGTYNSPLHF.

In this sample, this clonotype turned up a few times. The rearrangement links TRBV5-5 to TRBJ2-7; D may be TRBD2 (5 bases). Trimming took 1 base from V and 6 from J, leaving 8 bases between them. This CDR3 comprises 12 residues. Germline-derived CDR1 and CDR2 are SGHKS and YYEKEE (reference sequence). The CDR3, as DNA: TGTGCCAGCAGCTTGTGGGAGAGCGAGCAGTACTTC. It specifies CASSLWESEQYF. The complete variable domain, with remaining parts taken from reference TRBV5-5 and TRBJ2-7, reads DAGVTQSPTHLIKTRGQQVTLRCSPISGHKSVSWYQQVLGQGPQFIFQYYEKEERGRGNFPDRFSARQFPNYSSELNVNALLLGDSALYLCASSLWESEQYFGPGTRLTVT.

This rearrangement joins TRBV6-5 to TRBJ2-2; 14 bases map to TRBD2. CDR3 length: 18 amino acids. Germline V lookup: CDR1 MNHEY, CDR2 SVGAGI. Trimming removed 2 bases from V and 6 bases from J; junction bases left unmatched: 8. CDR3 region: CASSYGSPGLAGAGELFF. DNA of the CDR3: TGTGCCAGCAGTTACGGTTCCCCGGGACTAGCGGGAGCCGGGGAGCTGTTTTTT.

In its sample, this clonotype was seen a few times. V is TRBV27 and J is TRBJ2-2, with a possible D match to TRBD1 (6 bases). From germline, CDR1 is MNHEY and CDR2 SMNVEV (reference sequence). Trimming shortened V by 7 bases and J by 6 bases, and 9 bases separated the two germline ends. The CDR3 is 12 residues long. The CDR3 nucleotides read TGTGCCAGCACCACAGGGTCCGGGGAGCTGTTTTTT. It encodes CASTTGSGELFF.

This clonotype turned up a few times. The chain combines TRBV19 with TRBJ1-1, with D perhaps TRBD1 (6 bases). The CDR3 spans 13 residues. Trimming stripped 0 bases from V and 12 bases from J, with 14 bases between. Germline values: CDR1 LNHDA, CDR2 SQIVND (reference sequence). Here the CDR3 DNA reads TGTGCCAGTAGTATAGATCACGGTACAGGGCCTTTCTTT. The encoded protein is CASSIDHGTGPFF. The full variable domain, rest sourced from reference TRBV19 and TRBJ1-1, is DGGITQSPKYLFRKEGQNVTLSCEQNLNHDAMYWYRQDPGQGLRLIYYSQIVNDFQKGDIAEGYSVSREKKESFPLTVTSAQKNPTAFYLCASSIDHGTGPFFGQGTRLTVV.